The 14 T cell receptor beta chains reported below all come from one sample, sequenced in a study of cytomegalovirus exposure and HLA in healthy donors. Vbeta (60) and Jbeta (13) primers were used in the PCR. Generated by immunoSEQ multiplex PCR, the TCRdb table keeps only in-frame clones and is missing some. The sample includes over 110,000 clones, approximately 80% of them seen just once. The sequenced sample consisted of PBMCs. These receptors were collected from a woman in her forties in good health and CMV-seropositive.

The chain employs TRBV5-1 and TRBJ2-3; the match to TRBD1 covers 8 bases. CDR3 size: 15 residues. Unmatched junction bases numbered 7, after V lost 3 bases and J lost 4 bases. The V gene's germline CDR1 is SGHRS and CDR2 YFSETQ. CDR3 sequence: CASSSQGAPPDTQYF. The CDR3 DNA is TGCGCCAGCAGCTCCCAGGGGGCGCCCCCAGATACGCAGTATTTT.

The chain combines TRBV6-5 with TRBJ1-2; D unclear. The CDR3 runs 12 residues. Germline loops: CDR1 MNHEY, CDR2 SVGAGI. The V and J ends lost 6 bases and 4 bases respectively, with 9 bases between them. CDR3 in DNA: TGTGCCAGCAGCGAAGCTCTCTATGGCTACACCTTC. Amino acids: CASSEALYGYTF.

This clone appeared once. V and J are TRBV13 and TRBJ1-2; a weak D match, TRBD1 (5 bases). V lost 4 bases to trimming and J lost 5 bases, with 14 bases between them. This CDR3 comprises 14 residues. The germline V gene has CDR1 PRHDT and CDR2 FYEKMQ (reference sequence). The CDR3 loop reads CASSSAGPVYGYTF. CDR3 in DNA: TGTGCCAGCAGCTCGGCAGGGCCGGTTTATGGCTACACCTTC.

This chain connects TRBV27 to TRBJ2-5, with TRBD2 matching 9 bases. The CDR3 spans 14 residues. CDR1 is MNHEY, CDR2 SMNVEV, per germline (reference sequence). The V segment lost 5 bases and the J segment 3 bases; nucleotides outside the gene matches: 4. CDR3 in amino acids: CASSPRLAEETQYF. CDR3 bases: TGTGCCAGCAGTCCCCGACTAGCGGAAGAGACCCAGTACTTC.

This clone occurred a few times. The rearrangement uses TRBV18 and TRBJ1-1; no clear D gene. The germline V and J ends were trimmed by 3 bases and 1 base, with 6 bases remaining between them. Germline CDR1 and CDR2: KGHSH and LQKENI. CDR3 length equals 13 residues. The CDR3 here is CASSPQANTEAFF. The CDR3 DNA reads as TGTGCCAGCTCACCTCAGGCGAACACTGAAGCTTTCTTT.

In DNA form, the CDR3 reads TGTGCCACCAGCAGACACAGGGGGTTGGGCTATGGCTACACCTTC. Protein: CATSRHRGLGYGYTF. The rearrangement links TRBV15 to TRBJ1-2; the match to TRBD1 covers 8 bases. The CDR3 extends over 15 amino acids. The J segment lost 4 bases and the V segment lost 2 bases, leaving 6 bases of the junction unmatched. From germline, CDR1 is LNHNV and CDR2 YYDKDF (reference sequence).

The chain combines TRBV19 with TRBJ1-4, with D hard to call. The ends were cut back, 5 bases at V and 8 bases at J, with 12 bases in the middle. Per the germline V gene, CDR1 is LNHDA and CDR2 is SQIVND (reference sequence). This CDR3 spans 13 amino acids. Here the CDR3 reads CASSRLAGEKLFF. The CDR3 bases are TGTGCCAGTAGTCGGCTGGCGGGAGAAAAACTGTTTTTT. The full variable domain, with the rest looked up from reference TRBV19 and TRBJ1-4, is DGGITQSPKYLFRKEGQNVTLSCEQNLNHDAMYWYRQDPGQGLRLIYYSQIVNDFQKGDIAEGYSVSREKKESFPLTVTSAQKNPTAFYLCASSRLAGEKLFFGSGTQLSVL.

This chain joins TRBV28 and TRBJ2-7; weak D call: TRBD2 (6 bases). V lost 5 bases and J 4 bases, leaving 15 bases between the germline ends. CDR1 MDHEN and CDR2 SYDVKM come from the germline V gene. The CDR3 has 14 residues. Here the CDR3 reads CASSTPRLGYEQYF. For the CDR3, the DNA is TGTGCCAGCAGTACCCCTAGACTAGGTTACGAGCAGTACTTC.

The genes are TRBV5-1 and TRBJ2-2; TRBD2 is a possible D gene (5 bases). Trimming cost V 4 bases and J 6 bases, with 16 bases left between them. Germline V gives CDR1 SGHRS, CDR2 YFSETQ. The CDR3 is 15 amino acids. CDR3 sequence: CASSHARERSGELFF. CDR3 nucleotide sequence: TGCGCCAGCAGCCATGCGAGGGAAAGGTCCGGGGAGCTGTTTTTT.

The chain is built from TRBV13 and TRBJ2-7, with D possibly TRBD2 on 6 matching bases. Germline CDR1 PRHDT, CDR2 FYEKMQ (reference sequence). V lost 3 bases, J lost 0 bases, and 9 bases lay in between. The CDR3 spans 14 residues. CDR3 sequence (DNA): TGTGCCAGCAGCTTTTCCGGGAGCTCCTACGAGCAGTACTTC. Protein sequence: CASSFSGSSYEQYF.

The chain uses TRBV5-6 and TRBJ2-3; 14 nucleotides align to TRBD2. The CDR3 loop spans 16 amino acids. The J segment lost 5 bases and the V segment lost 7 bases, leaving 9 bases of the junction unmatched. Looked up from germline, CDR1 is SGHDT and CDR2 is YYEEEE. The CDR3 nucleotides read TGTGCCAGCGGACCGGGACTAGCGGGGGAGGGAGATACGCAGTATTTT. Translation gives CASGPGLAGEGDTQYF.

The chain uses TRBV29-1 and TRBJ2-1; TRBD2 aligns across 15 bases. The CDR3 covers 17 residues. Per germline, CDR1 SQVTM and CDR2 ANQGSEA. The ends lost 6 bases at V and 0 bases at J; junction bases unmatched: 6. Here the CDR3 DNA reads TGCAGCGTGAGGGGACTAGCGGGAGGTGGCTCCTACAATGAGCAGTTCTTC. Its translation: CSVRGLAGGGSYNEQFF.

This clone was seen once. The rearrangement joins TRBV28 to TRBJ2-2; D gene unclear. The CDR3 contains 14 residues. Germline V gene lookup returns CDR1 MDHEN and CDR2 SYDVKM. V dropped 7 bases and J dropped 1 base, with 10 bases sitting between them. The CDR3 region is CASNGGWNTGELFF. The CDR3, as DNA: TGTGCCAGCAATGGCGGCTGGAACACCGGGGAGCTGTTTTTT.

The DNA of the CDR3 is TGTGCCAGCATGCGGGACCCAAGGGACGAGCAGTACTTC. Amino acids: CASMRDPRDEQYF. The V gene is TRBV2, the J gene TRBJ2-5, with a weak D call TRBD2 (6 bases). With the DNA end fitting TRBJ2-7 better, the J assignment may be wrong. The CDR3 sequence is 13 residues long. CDR1 SNHLY and CDR2 FYNNEI come from the germline V gene.